Many counts were recorded for the clone carrying this TCR beta chain. Antigen specificity is unknown. The sample belongs to a study of identical twins. General study results and limits: With beta out-of-frame sequences, excess sharing by twins was weaker. Reduced insertions were recorded for abundant cord blood beta clonotypes, with no such pattern in memory repertoires.

TCRdb fed the 5' RACE reads into MiXCR, producing one record per CDR3 protein. The top ten clones hold roughly 3% of a sample with a few hundred thousand distinct CDR3 sequences, more than 9% of them seen once. Germline loops: CDR1 MNHNY, CDR2 SVGAGI (reference sequence). The CDR3 runs 13 residues. Trimming pared 4 bases from V and 5 bases from J, leaving 9 bases between. The same sample was also used in a study of yellow fever vaccine responses in identical twins.

Sequenced material: PBMCs. This clonotype was obtained from a young woman in good health. The chain combines TRBV6-6 with TRBJ1-5; D perhaps matches TRBD1 (5 bases). CDR3 DNA sequence: TGTGCCAGCAGTTGGGGCCCCGATCAGCCCCAGCATTTT. Its translation: CASSWGPDQPQHF.